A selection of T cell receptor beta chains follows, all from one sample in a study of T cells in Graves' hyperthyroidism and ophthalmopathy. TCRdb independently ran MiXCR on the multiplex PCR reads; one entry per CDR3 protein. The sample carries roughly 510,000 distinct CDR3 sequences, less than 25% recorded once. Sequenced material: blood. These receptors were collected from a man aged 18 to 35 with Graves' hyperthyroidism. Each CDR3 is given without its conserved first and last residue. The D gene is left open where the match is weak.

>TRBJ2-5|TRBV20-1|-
SARDLRQAQETQY
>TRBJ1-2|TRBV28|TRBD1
ASRETGRAGYT
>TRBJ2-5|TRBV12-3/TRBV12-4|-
ASSSPRTEETQY
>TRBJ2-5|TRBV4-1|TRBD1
ASSRAGQGKETQY
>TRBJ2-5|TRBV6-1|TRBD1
ASSQKGQQETQY
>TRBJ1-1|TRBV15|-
ATSKLQGWDTEAF
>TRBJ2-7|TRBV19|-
ATTGTYSYEQY
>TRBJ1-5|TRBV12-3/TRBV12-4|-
ASSPGRQSNQPQH
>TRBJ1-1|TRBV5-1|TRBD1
ASSPGTGGLSAEAF
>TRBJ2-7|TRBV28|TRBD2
ASMGAGGPRAYEQY
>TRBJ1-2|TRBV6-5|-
ASSYGVRGYGYT
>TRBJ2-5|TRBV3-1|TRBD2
ASSLRGVRDQY
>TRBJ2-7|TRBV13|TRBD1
ASSPWTGTDDEQY
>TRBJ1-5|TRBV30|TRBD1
AWSPTGLSNQPQH
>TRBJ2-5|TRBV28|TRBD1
ASSRDRATQETQY
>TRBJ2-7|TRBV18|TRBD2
ASSPPTSGGAPYEQY